These 18 T cell receptor beta chains originate from one sample sequenced in a study of metastatic and nonmetastatic thyroid tumors. None of the patients had undergone any treatment ahead of thyroid surgery. TCRdb re-analyzed the PCR reads using MiXCR. The sample has approximately 30,000 clones, approximately 15% seen once; the top ten hold 6.9%. Sequencing was done on a sample of blood. These receptors were obtained from a female donor with papillary thyroid cancer or a benign thyroid nodule (not recorded which). Some clones in this sample may be carry-over from other donors' samples.

This clone was picked up a small number of times. The rearrangement links TRBV10-1 to TRBJ1-1, with D unclear. Trimming shortened V by 6 bases and J by 6 bases, and 11 bases separated the two germline ends. Germline V lookup: CDR1 WNHNN, CDR2 SYGVQD (reference sequence). This CDR3 has 12 residues. This CDR3 reads CASSRGSAEAFF. The DNA for the CDR3 is TGCGCCAGCAGCCGGGGTAGCGCTGAAGCTTTCTTT.

This clone was found many times. This CDR3 is missing its conserved last phenylalanine or tryptophan, likely due to a read error. This rearrangement joins TRBV5-1 to TRBJ2-6; unclear D gene. CDR1 SGHRS and CDR2 YFSETQ come from the germline V gene. This CDR3 spans 8 amino acids. With 4 bases removed from V and 15 bases from J, the gap between germline ends came to 2 bases. The chain's CDR3 is CASSPLTS. DNA of the CDR3: TGCGCCAGCAGCCCCCTGACTAGC.

The table lists this clone with a few counts. The junction differs from germline at one of its ends, possibly a read error. This chain uses TRBV27 with TRBJ2-2, with D perhaps TRBD2 (6 bases). The CDR3 length is 12 residues. CDR1 MNHEY and CDR2 SMNVEV come from the germline V gene (reference sequence). DNA of the CDR3: TGTGCCAGCAAGCAGGTTGGCGGGGAGCTGCTTTTT. It specifies CASKQVGGELLF.

The V and J genes are TRBV14 and TRBJ2-7, with D unclear. Germline V lookup: CDR1 SGHDN, CDR2 FVKESK. The CDR3 spans 13 residues. V lost 4 bases and J 2 bases, leaving 9 bases between the germline ends. CDR3 DNA: TGTGCCAGCAGCCGTAATCTAACCTACGAGCAGTACTTC. It yields the protein CASSRNLTYEQYF.

The sample holds a few counts of this clone. Germline is not matched at one junction end, which may reflect a read error. The chain recombines TRBV6-1 with TRBJ2-3, with D possibly TRBD2 on 6 matching bases. The CDR3 covers 14 residues. CDR1 is MNHNS, CDR2 SASEGT, per germline. Written as DNA, the CDR3 is TGTTCCAGCAAGACGGGAGTGCCGGGAGATACGCAGTATTTT. Translated, it gives CSSKTGVPGDTQYF.

In regard to this clone: A junction boundary mismatches the germline segment, possibly from a read error. This chain joins TRBV2 and TRBJ2-5; D might be TRBD1 (5 bases). CDR1 SNHLY and CDR2 FYNNEI come from the germline V gene. CDR3 size: 13 residues. This CDR3 reads CASRAGWQDTQYF. CDR3 coding DNA: TGTGCCAGCCGGGCAGGGTGGCAAGATACCCAGTACTTC. Complete variable domain (other parts from reference TRBV2 and TRBJ2-5): EPEVTQTPSHQVTQMGQEVILRCVPISNHLYFYWYRQILGQKVEFLVSFYNNEISEKSEIFDDQFSVERPDGSNFTLKIRSTKLEDSAMYFCASRAGWQDTQYFGPGTRLLVL.

Many counts were recorded for this clone. V is TRBV18 and J is TRBJ2-2, with D perhaps assigned TRBD1 or TRBD2 (6 bases each). V was clipped by 3 bases and J by 1 base, with 12 bases between them. The CDR3 is made up of 16 amino acids. Germline V gene data show CDR1 as KGHSH and CDR2 as LQKENI. DNA of the CDR3: TGTGCCAGCTCACCCCCGGGGGCTAGGAACACCGGGGAGCTGTTTTTT. This encodes CASSPPGARNTGELFF. The full variable domain, with the rest looked up from reference TRBV18 and TRBJ2-2, is NAGVMQNPRHLVRRRGQEARLRCSPMKGHSHVYWYRQLPEEGLKFMVYLQKENIIDESGMPKERFSAEFPKEGPSILRIQQVVRGDSAAYFCASSPPGARNTGELFFGEGSRLTVL.

This clone was seen at least ten times. CDR3 bases: TGCAGTGCTAGAGGGGCTATCACCGGGGAGCTGTTTTTT. Encoded protein: CSARGAITGELFF. The V and J genes are TRBV20-1 and TRBJ2-2; D not resolved. CDR1 is DFQATT and CDR2 is SNEGSKA in the germline V gene (reference sequence). Trimming removed 1 base at V and 4 bases at J, with 7 bases between. The CDR3 has 13 residues.

This clone is termed medium-sized. CDR3 nucleotides: TGTGCCAGCAGCCAAGAGTTCCCGCATTTGAACACCGGGGAGCTGTTTTTT. Protein: CASSQEFPHLNTGELFF. The chain carries TRBV14 and TRBJ2-2; D is unclear. The V and J ends lost 0 bases and 1 base respectively, with 12 bases between them. The CDR3 contains 17 residues. Germline CDR1 SGHDN, CDR2 FVKESK.

This clone occurred many times. The DNA of the CDR3 is TGTGCCAGCAGCCGAGGGCGGGACGGCTATGGCTACACCTTC. Encoded protein: CASSRGRDGYGYTF. The chain has TRBV27 and TRBJ1-2, with D perhaps matching TRBD1 (5 bases). Germline lookup yields CDR1 MNHEY and CDR2 SMNVEV (reference sequence). The CDR3 sequence is 14 residues long. Trimming left V 6 bases short and J 4 bases short, with 15 bases between.

This clone was counted many times. The rearrangement joins TRBV6-1 to TRBJ1-2; TRBD1 matches at 12 bases. After removal of 8 bases from V and 4 bases from J, the junction contained 2 bases not matched to a gene. The V gene's germline CDR1 is MNHNS and CDR2 SASEGT. CDR3 size: 13 residues. The DNA for the CDR3 is TGTGCCAGCGGGACAGGGGGCGGCTATGGCTACACCTTC. It is translated as CASGTGGGYGYTF.

This clone was seen many times. This sequence joins TRBV20-1 and TRBJ1-5, with a possible D match to TRBD1 (6 bases). The CDR3 consists of 13 residues. The germline V gene has CDR1 DFQATT and CDR2 SNEGSKA (reference sequence). Trimming cost V 2 bases and J 8 bases, with 13 bases left between them. The CDR3 sequence: CSARRTEREPQHF. Written as DNA, the CDR3 is TGCAGTGCTAGAAGGACAGAAAGGGAGCCCCAGCATTTT.

The sample holds one count of this clone. This chain links TRBV9 with TRBJ1-4; 7 nucleotides line up with TRBD1. Germline CDR1 and CDR2: SGDLS and YYNGEE. The V gene end was trimmed by 4 bases and the J gene end by 7 bases; junction bases not matched to a gene: 10. This CDR3 comprises 15 residues. CDR3 amino acids: CASSIGGREGEKLFF. Written as DNA, the CDR3 is TGTGCCAGCAGCATAGGGGGCAGGGAAGGTGAAAAACTGTTTTTT.

This clone was observed a few times. The chain employs TRBV6-2 or TRBV6-3 and TRBJ2-1, with 13 bases that match TRBD2. The J segment lost 5 bases and the V segment lost 0 bases, leaving 4 bases of the junction unmatched. Germline V lookup: CDR1 MNHEY, CDR2 SVGEGT. There are 17 residues in the CDR3. The CDR3 DNA sequence: TGTGCCAGCAGTTACTCACTAGCGGGGGGGCGGGACAATGAGCAGTTCTTC. Residues: CASSYSLAGGRDNEQFF.

This clone was observed at least ten times. The rearrangement uses TRBV5-1 and TRBJ1-4, with a tentative D call TRBD1 (6 bases). V lost 0 bases and J lost 8, with 8 bases in between. The CDR3 is 13 amino acids. Germline-derived CDR1 and CDR2 are SGHRS and YFSETQ. CDR3 DNA sequence: TGCGCCAGCAGCTTGGAGGGGACAGAAAAACTGTTTTTT. Its protein product is CASSLEGTEKLFF.

By frequency in the sample, this clone is medium-sized. The V call is TRBV6-5, the J call TRBJ1-4; D is unclear. This CDR3 comprises 15 residues. Germline V gene data show CDR1 as MNHEY and CDR2 as SVGAGI. Trimming took off 0 bases at V and 2 bases at J, with 7 bases between the two ends. The CDR3 here is CASSYSSGTNEKLFF. In nucleotides, the CDR3 is TGTGCCAGCAGTTACTCTTCGGGGACTAATGAAAAACTGTTTTTT.

This clone has at least ten counts. J is TRBJ2-5 and V is TRBV12-3 or TRBV12-4; D is perhaps TRBD1 (6 bases). This CDR3 is built from 13 residues. V was pared by 6 bases and J by 5 bases, with 13 bases between. The chain's CDR3 is CASRPAGVETQYF. In DNA, the CDR3 is TGTGCCAGCAGGCCAGCAGGGGTCGAGACCCAGTACTTC.

The sample holds many counts of this clone. The chain combines TRBV3-1 with TRBJ2-7; no firm D call. V lost 3 bases and J lost 6, with 9 bases in between. The CDR3 consists of 12 residues. Germline-derived CDR1 and CDR2 are LGHDT and YNNKEL (reference sequence). The CDR3 reads CASSHLDREQYF. The CDR3 DNA sequence: TGTGCCAGCAGCCACCTGGACCGCGAGCAGTACTTC.